A single TCR beta chain is shown here with its context. No antigen is known for it. These data are taken from a study of Graves' ophthalmopathy and Graves' hyperthyroidism. Study findings and constraints: Ophthalmopathy progression was predicted by the model at approximately 70% sensitivity and less than 80% specificity.

The authors amplified TCR beta CDR3 regions from RNA transcripts. An opening RT-PCR round employed HTBI primers and preceded a second-round multiplex PCR. TCRdb passed the multiplex PCR reads through MiXCR, listing each CDR3 protein once. The data hold 200,000 to 300,000 distinct CDR3 sequences, with less than 55% observed a single time. The CDR3 sequence is 16 residues long. Looked up from germline, CDR1 is SGHTA and CDR2 is FQGNSA. V lost 1 base, J lost 4 bases, and 6 bases stayed unmatched. The source of this sequence is an adult man with Graves' ophthalmopathy. The chain couples TRBV7-2 to TRBJ2-2; 7 bases align to TRBD1. The sample consisted of peripheral blood. The CDR3 reads CASSLETGHITGELFF. In DNA form, the CDR3 reads TGTGCCAGCAGCTTAGAGACAGGGCACATCACCGGGGAGCTGTTTTTT.